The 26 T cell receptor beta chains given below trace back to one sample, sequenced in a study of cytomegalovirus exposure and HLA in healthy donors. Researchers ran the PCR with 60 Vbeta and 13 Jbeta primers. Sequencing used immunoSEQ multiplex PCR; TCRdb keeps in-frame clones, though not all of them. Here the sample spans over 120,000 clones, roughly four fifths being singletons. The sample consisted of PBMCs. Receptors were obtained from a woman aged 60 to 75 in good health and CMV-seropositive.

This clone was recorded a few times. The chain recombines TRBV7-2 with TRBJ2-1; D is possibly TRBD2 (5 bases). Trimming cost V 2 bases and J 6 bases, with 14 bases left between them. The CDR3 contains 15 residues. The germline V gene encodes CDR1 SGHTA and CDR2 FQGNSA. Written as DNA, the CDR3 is TGTGCCAGCAGCTTATTCGGATACGGGGTCAATGAGCAGTTCTTC. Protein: CASSLFGYGVNEQFF.

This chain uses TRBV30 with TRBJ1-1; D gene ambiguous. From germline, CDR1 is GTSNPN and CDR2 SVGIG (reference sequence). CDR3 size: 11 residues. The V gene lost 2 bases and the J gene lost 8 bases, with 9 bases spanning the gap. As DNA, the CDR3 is TGTGCCTGGAGTTACACCGTCGAAGCTTTCTTT. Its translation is CAWSYTVEAFF.

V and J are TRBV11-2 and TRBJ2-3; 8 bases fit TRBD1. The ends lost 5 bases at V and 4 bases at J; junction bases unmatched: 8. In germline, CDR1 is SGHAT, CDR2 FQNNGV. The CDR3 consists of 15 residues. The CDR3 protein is CASSTRQGRSDTQYF. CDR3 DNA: TGTGCCAGCAGCACTCGACAGGGGAGGTCAGATACGCAGTATTTT.

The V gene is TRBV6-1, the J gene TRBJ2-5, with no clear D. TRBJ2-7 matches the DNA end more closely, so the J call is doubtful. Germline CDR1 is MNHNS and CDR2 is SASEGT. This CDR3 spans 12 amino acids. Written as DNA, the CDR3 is TGTGCCAGCAGTCCGTACTCCTACGAGCAGTACTTC. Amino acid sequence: CASSPYSYEQYF.

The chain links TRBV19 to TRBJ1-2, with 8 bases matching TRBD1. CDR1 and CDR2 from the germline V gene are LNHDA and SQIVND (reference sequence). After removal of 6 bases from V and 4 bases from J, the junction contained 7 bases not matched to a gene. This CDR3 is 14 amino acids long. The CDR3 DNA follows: TGTGCCAGTAGGGGACAGGCCGTCCTCTATGGCTACACCTTC. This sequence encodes CASRGQAVLYGYTF.

The CDR3 coding sequence is TGTGCCAGCTTTCTTAGCACAGATACGCAGTATTTT. This gives the protein CASFLSTDTQYF. V is TRBV7-9 and J is TRBJ2-3; D ambiguous. This CDR3 is 12 amino acids long. Trimming cost V 8 bases and J 0 bases, with 6 bases left between them. In germline, CDR1 is SEHNR, CDR2 FQNEAQ (reference sequence).

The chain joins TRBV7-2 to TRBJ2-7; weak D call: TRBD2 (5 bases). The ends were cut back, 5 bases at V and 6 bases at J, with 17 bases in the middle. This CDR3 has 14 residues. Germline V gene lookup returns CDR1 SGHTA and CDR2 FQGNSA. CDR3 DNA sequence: TGTGCCAGCAGCCACCCAAGCCGGGGTGGCGAGCAGTACTTC. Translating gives CASSHPSRGGEQYF.

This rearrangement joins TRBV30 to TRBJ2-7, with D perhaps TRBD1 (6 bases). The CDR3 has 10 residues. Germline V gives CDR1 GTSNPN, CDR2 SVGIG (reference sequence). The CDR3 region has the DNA TGTGCAGCAGGGGTCTACGAGCAGTACTTC. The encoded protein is CAAGVYEQYF.

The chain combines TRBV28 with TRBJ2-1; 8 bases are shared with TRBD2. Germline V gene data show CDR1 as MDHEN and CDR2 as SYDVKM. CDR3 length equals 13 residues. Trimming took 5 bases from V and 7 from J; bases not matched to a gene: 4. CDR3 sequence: CASSVLAVNEQFF. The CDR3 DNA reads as TGTGCCAGCAGTGTACTAGCGGTGAATGAGCAGTTCTTC.

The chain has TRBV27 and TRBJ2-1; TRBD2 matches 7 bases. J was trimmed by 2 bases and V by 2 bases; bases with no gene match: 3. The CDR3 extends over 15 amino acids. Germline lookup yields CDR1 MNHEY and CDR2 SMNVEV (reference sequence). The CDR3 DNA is TGTGCCAGCAGTTTACGCGGGAGTCCCTACAATGAGCAGTTCTTC. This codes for CASSLRGSPYNEQFF.

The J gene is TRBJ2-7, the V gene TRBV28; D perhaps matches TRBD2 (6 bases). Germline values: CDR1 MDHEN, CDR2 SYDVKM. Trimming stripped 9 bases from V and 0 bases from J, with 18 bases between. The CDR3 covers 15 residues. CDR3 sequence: CASSLGGLNSYEQYF. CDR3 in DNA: TGTGCCAGTTCATTGGGGGGACTCAACTCCTACGAGCAGTACTTC.

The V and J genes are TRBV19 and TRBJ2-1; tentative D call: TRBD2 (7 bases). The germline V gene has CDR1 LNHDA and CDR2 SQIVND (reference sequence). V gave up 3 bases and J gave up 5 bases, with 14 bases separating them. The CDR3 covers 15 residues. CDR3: CASSILRGANNEQFF. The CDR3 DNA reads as TGTGCCAGTAGTATTCTACGGGGGGCCAACAATGAGCAGTTCTTC.

CDR3 DNA: TGCGCCAGCAGCCCCGGACAGGTCTACGAGCAGTACTTC. Translated, it gives CASSPGQVYEQYF. This chain joins TRBV4-1 and TRBJ2-7, with 7 positions matching TRBD1. The CDR3 covers 13 residues. The J segment lost 3 bases and the V segment lost 4 bases, leaving 3 bases of the junction unmatched. Germline-derived CDR1 and CDR2 are MGHRA and YSYEKL.

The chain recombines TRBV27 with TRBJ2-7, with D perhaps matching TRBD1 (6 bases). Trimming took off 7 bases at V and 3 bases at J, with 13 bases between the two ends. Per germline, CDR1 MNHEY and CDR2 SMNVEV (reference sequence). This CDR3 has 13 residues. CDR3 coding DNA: TGTGCCAGCAAACCGGCAGGGGTCTACGAGCAGTACTTC. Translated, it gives CASKPAGVYEQYF.

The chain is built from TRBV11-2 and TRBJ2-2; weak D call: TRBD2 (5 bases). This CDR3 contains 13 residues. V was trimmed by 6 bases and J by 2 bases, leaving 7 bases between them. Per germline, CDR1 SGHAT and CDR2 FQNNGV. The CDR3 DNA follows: TGTGCCAGCAGGCGGGTTAACACCGGGGAGCTGTTTTTT. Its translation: CASRRVNTGELFF.

As DNA, the CDR3 is TGTGCCAGTAGTTACGGGGGGGGTTTGGGCACTGAAGCTTTCTTT. Its translation: CASSYGGGLGTEAFF. The V and J genes are TRBV19 and TRBJ1-1, with D possibly TRBD1 on 5 matching bases. The germline gives CDR1 LNHDA, CDR2 SQIVND (reference sequence). The V and J ends lost 5 bases and 4 bases respectively, with 17 bases between them. The CDR3 runs to 15 residues.

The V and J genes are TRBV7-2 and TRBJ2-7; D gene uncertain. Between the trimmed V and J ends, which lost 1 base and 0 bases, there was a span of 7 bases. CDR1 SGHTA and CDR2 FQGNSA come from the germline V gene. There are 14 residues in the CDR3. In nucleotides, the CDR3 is TGTGCCAGCAGCTTAGGACAAAACTCCTACGAGCAGTACTTC. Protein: CASSLGQNSYEQYF. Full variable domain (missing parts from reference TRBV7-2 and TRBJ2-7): GAGVSQSPSNKVTEKGKDVELRCDPISGHTALYWYRQSLGQGLEFLIYFQGNSAPDKSGLPSDRFSAERTGGSVSTLTIQRTQQEDSAVYLCASSLGQNSYEQYFGPGTRLTVT.

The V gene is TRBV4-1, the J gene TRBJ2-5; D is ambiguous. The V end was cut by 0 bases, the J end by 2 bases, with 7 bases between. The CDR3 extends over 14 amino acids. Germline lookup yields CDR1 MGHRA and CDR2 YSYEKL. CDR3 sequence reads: CASSQEWRQETQYF. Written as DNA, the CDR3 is TGCGCCAGCAGCCAAGAGTGGCGGCAAGAGACCCAGTACTTC.

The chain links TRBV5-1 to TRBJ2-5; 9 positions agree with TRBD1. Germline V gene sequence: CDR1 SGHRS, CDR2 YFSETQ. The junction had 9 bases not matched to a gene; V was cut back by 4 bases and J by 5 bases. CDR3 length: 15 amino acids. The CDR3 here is CASSTLQGAGETQYF. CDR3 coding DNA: TGCGCCAGCAGCACTCTACAGGGGGCTGGGGAGACCCAGTACTTC.

CDR3 DNA: TGCAGCGTTGGGGGCGGAGGGGCCTACGAGCAGTACTTC. Translated: CSVGGGGAYEQYF. The chain couples TRBV29-1 to TRBJ2-7; a weak D match, TRBD2 (6 bases). The CDR3 totals 13 residues. V dropped 4 bases and J dropped 2 bases, with 12 bases sitting between them. Germline CDR1 is SQVTM and CDR2 is ANQGSEA.

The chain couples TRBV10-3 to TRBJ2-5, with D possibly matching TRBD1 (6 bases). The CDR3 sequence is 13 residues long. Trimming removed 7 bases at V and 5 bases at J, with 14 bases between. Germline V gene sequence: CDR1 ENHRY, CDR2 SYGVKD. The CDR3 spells CAIKERDRETQYF. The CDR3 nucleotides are TGTGCCATCAAGGAACGCGACAGGGAGACCCAGTACTTC.

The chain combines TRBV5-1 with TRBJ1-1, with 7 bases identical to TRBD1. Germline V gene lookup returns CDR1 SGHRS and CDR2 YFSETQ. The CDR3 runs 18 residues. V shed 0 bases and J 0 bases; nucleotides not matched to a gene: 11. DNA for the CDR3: TGCGCCAGCAGCTTGGAGGCCAGGGGGTCCTTAATGAACACTGAAGCTTTCTTT. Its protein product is CASSLEARGSLMNTEAFF.

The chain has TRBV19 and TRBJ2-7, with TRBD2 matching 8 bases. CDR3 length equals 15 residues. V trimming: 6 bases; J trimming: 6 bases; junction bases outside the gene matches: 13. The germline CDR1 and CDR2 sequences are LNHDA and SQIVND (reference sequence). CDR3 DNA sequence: TGTGCCAGTAGCCTACCGGGACTAGGGTCTCGCGAGCAGTACTTC. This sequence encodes CASSLPGLGSREQYF.

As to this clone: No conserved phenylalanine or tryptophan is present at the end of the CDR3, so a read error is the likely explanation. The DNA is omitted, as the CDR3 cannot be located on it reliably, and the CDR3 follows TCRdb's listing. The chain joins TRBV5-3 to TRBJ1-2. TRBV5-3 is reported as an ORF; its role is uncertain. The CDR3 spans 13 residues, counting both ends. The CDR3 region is CARSADPPGLLLA.

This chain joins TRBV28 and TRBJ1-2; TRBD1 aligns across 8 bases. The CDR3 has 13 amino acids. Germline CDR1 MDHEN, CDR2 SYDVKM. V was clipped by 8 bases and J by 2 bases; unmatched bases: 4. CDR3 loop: CASLDRENYGYTF. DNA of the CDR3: TGTGCCAGCTTGGACAGGGAGAACTATGGCTACACCTTC.

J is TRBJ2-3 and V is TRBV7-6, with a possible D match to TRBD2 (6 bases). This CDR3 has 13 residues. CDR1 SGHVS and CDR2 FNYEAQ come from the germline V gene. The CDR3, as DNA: TGTGCTGCCCGGGAGATCGGCACAGATACGCAGTATTTT. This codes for CAAREIGTDTQYF.